Below, one T cell receptor (beta chain) is given with its context. The data originate from a study of blood T cell repertoires in COVID-19. Only in-frame clones appear in the TCRdb table, and some are missing; sequencing was by immunoSEQ multiplex PCR. The data contain fewer than 80,000 clones, around 80% of them singletons. Germline assignment: CDR1 SGHVS and CDR2 FNYEAQ. Trimming removed 2 bases from V and 3 bases from J; junction bases left unmatched: 3. The CDR3 covers 15 residues. Sequences were obtained from peripheral blood. The TCR comes from an elderly woman with acute or convalescent COVID-19. The rearrangement links TRBV7-6 to TRBJ2-2; TRBD2 agrees at 7 bases. The CDR3 loop is CASSLRLADTGELFF. In nucleotides, the CDR3 is TGTGCCAGCAGCTTACGCCTAGCGGACACCGGGGAGCTGTTTTTT.